The TCR beta chain described here comes from a study of T cell clusters in autoimmune cytopenias. The CDR3 extends over 13 amino acids. CDR1 is MNHEY and CDR2 is SVGAGI in the germline V gene. TRB rearrangements were amplified by touch-down multiplex PCR with mixed TRB-A/B primers. TCRdb reprocessed the multiplex PCR reads, keeping one entry per CDR3 protein, no DNA. Recorded here are around 5,000 distinct CDR3 sequences; the top ten clones represent 8.5%. TRB amplification used approximately 250 ng of peripheral blood genomic DNA. The source is a human donor with an autoimmune cytopenia or autoimmune hepatitis (not recorded which). This chain uses TRBV6-5 with TRBJ1-5; as DNA is missing, the TRBD1 call by TCRdb cannot be tested. The sequenced material came from peripheral blood. CDR3: CASSLGVNQPQHF.